Shown below are 4 T cell receptor beta chains from a single sample sequenced in a study of blood T cell repertoires in COVID-19. Clones were sequenced by immunoSEQ multiplex PCR, and TCRdb holds only the in-frame ones, with some missing. The profile shows approximately 50,000 clones, approximately 79% of them singletons. The sequenced sample was peripheral blood. These receptors were collected from a man between 70 and 80 years old with acute or convalescent COVID-19.

The chain links TRBV3-1 (or the pseudogene TRBV3-2) to TRBJ1-4; a possible D gene is TRBD1 (6 bases). V was cut by 4 bases and J by 4 bases, with 13 bases left in between. Germline loops: CDR1 LGHDT, CDR2 YNNKEL (reference sequence). The CDR3 totals 15 residues. This CDR3 is CASSRRGAYNEKLFF. In DNA, the CDR3 is TGTGCCAGCAGCCGCCGGGGGGCGTATAATGAAAAACTGTTTTTT.

The chain links TRBV3-1 (or the pseudogene TRBV3-2) to TRBJ1-2; D call uncertain. Germline CDR1 reads LGHDT; CDR2 reads YNNKEL (reference sequence). This CDR3 has 16 residues. V was trimmed by 4 bases and J by 6 bases, leaving 21 bases between them. The CDR3 DNA reads as TGTGCCAGCAGCCTATTCGCCCGCATCGGGCGGGATGGCTACACCTTC. Translated, it gives CASSLFARIGRDGYTF.

V gene TRBV4-3 combines with J gene TRBJ2-1; no clear D. The CDR3 contains 15 residues. Germline V lookup: CDR1 LGHNA, CDR2 YSLEER. Trimming stripped 0 bases from V and 6 bases from J, with 12 bases between. CDR3 loop: CASSQDSRLGNEQFF. The CDR3 region has the DNA TGCGCCAGCAGCCAAGATTCTAGGTTGGGCAATGAGCAGTTCTTC.

This clone has a handful of counts. The V gene is TRBV5-8, the J gene TRBJ1-2; the D gene is possibly TRBD1 (5 bases). The CDR3 length is 16 residues. V gave up 5 bases and J gave up 7 bases, with 24 bases separating them. Germline lookup yields CDR1 SGHTS and CDR2 YDEGEE. DNA for the CDR3: TGTGCCAGCAGGCAACCCGGGGGTTCCCGCTTGGTTGGCTACACCTTC. Its translation is CASRQPGGSRLVGYTF.